This passage covers 3 T cell receptor beta chains from one sample sequenced in a study of cytomegalovirus exposure and HLA in healthy donors. PCR involved 60 Vbeta and 13 Jbeta primers. Using immunoSEQ multiplex PCR, the repertoire was profiled, and TCRdb retains in-frame clones only, with some absent. The data hold under 130,000 clones, with over 70% observed a single time. The specimen was PBMCs. Receptors originate from a man under 40 in good health and CMV-seronegative.

The gene calls are TRBV6-6 and TRBJ2-1; D gene uncertain. The CDR3 length is 12 residues. Trimming removed 6 bases at V and 4 bases at J, with 7 bases between. Germline CDR1 reads MNHNY; CDR2 reads SVGAGI (reference sequence). CDR3 sequence: CASSQEYNEQFF. CDR3 DNA: TGTGCCAGCAGCCAAGAGTACAATGAGCAGTTCTTC.

J is TRBJ2-5 and V is TRBV18; 11 bases are a match to TRBD1. The V gene's germline CDR1 is KGHSH and CDR2 LQKENI. V shed 3 bases and J 7 bases; nucleotides not matched to a gene: 10. This CDR3 comprises 16 residues. Here the CDR3 reads CASSPAGQGVRGTQYF. The CDR3 DNA is TGTGCCAGCTCACCCGCGGGACAGGGGGTTCGCGGGACCCAGTACTTC.

The chain employs TRBV4-2 and TRBJ2-5, with 7 bases identical to TRBD1. Germline CDR1 is LGHNA and CDR2 is YNFKEQ. Trimming at V came to 1 base and at J to 5 bases, leaving 7 bases not matched to a gene. The CDR3 covers 15 residues. CDR3 residues: CASSQGEDRAETQYF. The CDR3 region has the DNA TGTGCCAGCAGCCAAGGGGAAGACAGGGCTGAGACCCAGTACTTC.